A single sample is the source of the 27 T cell receptor beta chains below, sequenced in a study of T cells in localized non-small cell lung cancer. Produced via immunoSEQ multiplex PCR; TCRdb's table is partial and in-frame only. The table lists 4,000 or so clones, 25% to 35% of them singletons. The material was normal lung tissue next to the tumor, obtained before any cancer treatment. These receptors came from a woman aged 35-75 years with stage I lung adenocarcinoma.

This clone was counted only a few times. This sequence joins TRBV11-3 and TRBJ1-5; D gene ambiguous. The CDR3 is 16 residues long. CDR1 is SGHNT, CDR2 YENEEA, per germline. Trimming stripped 3 bases from V and 3 bases from J, with 15 bases between. CDR3 amino acids: CASSLLQPTANQPQHF. CDR3 DNA: TGTGCCAGCAGCTTGTTACAGCCCACCGCCAATCAGCCCCAGCATTTT. The full variable domain, in which reference TRBV11-3 and TRBJ1-5 provide the parts outside the CDR3, is EAGVVQSPRYKIIEKKQPVAFWCNPISGHNTLYWYLQNLGQGPELLIRYENEEAVDDSQLPKDRFSAERLKGVDSTLKIQPAELGDSAVYLCASSLLQPTANQPQHFGDGTRLSIL.

This clone was counted between two and nine times. This chain connects TRBV6-8 to TRBJ2-7, with D uncertain. Trimming took off 4 bases at V and 4 bases at J, with 11 bases between the two ends. Germline CDR1 reads MNHGY; CDR2 reads SAAAGT. The CDR3 has 13 amino acids. The CDR3 here is CASSSLNRYEQYF. The CDR3 nucleotides are TGTGCCAGCAGTTCACTAAACAGATACGAGCAGTACTTC.

This clone appeared a few times. This rearrangement joins TRBV6-8 to TRBJ2-7; 9 nucleotides line up with TRBD1. The germline V gene has CDR1 MNHGY and CDR2 SAAAGT. Losses at the gene ends were 5 bases for V and 2 bases for J; bases not matched to a gene: 4. CDR3 size: 14 residues. CDR3 nucleotides: TGTGCCAGCAGTCATAACAGGGGGCCCTACGAGCAGTACTTC. This codes for CASSHNRGPYEQYF.

The CDR3 region is CASSIGLSVDYGYTF. The CDR3 bases are TGTGCCAGTAGTATAGGATTAAGCGTCGACTATGGCTACACCTTC. The V call is TRBV19, the J call TRBJ1-2; D is unclear. Trimming took 1 base from V and 3 from J, leaving 12 bases between them. The germline V gene has CDR1 LNHDA and CDR2 SQIVND (reference sequence). CDR3 length: 15 amino acids.

This clone is labeled as medium-sized. V usage is TRBV11-3 and J usage is TRBJ2-7; D may match TRBD1 or TRBD2 (6 bases each). The CDR3 extends over 15 amino acids. Trimming cost V 5 bases and J 2 bases, with 16 bases left between them. Looked up from germline, CDR1 is SGHNT and CDR2 is YENEEA. The chain's CDR3 is CASSPGGDIAYEQYF. DNA of the CDR3: TGTGCCAGCAGCCCCGGCGGGGACATAGCCTACGAGCAGTACTTC. Supplemented by reference TRBV11-3 and TRBJ2-7, the full variable domain reads EAGVVQSPRYKIIEKKQPVAFWCNPISGHNTLYWYLQNLGQGPELLIRYENEEAVDDSQLPKDRFSAERLKGVDSTLKIQPAELGDSAVYLCASSPGGDIAYEQYFGPGTRLTVT.

The chain links TRBV19 to TRBJ1-5, with TRBD1 matching over 8 bases. J lost 5 bases, V lost 6 bases, and 3 bases had no gene match. The germline V gene has CDR1 LNHDA and CDR2 SQIVND (reference sequence). The CDR3 consists of 13 residues. The CDR3 reads CASSPGGDQPQHF. DNA for the CDR3: TGTGCCAGTAGCCCAGGGGGCGATCAGCCCCAGCATTTT.

The V and J genes are TRBV19 and TRBJ1-2; 10 bases line up with TRBD1. This CDR3 is 15 amino acids long. Looked up from germline, CDR1 is LNHDA and CDR2 is SQIVND (reference sequence). V lost 6 bases to trimming and J lost 4 bases; unmatched junction nucleotides: 8. The CDR3 sequence: CASRRGQGDSYGYTF. CDR3 nucleotides: TGTGCCAGTAGGCGTGGACAGGGGGATAGCTATGGCTACACCTTC. Drawing the rest from reference TRBV19 and TRBJ1-2, the complete variable domain is DGGITQSPKYLFRKEGQNVTLSCEQNLNHDAMYWYRQDPGQGLRLIYYSQIVNDFQKGDIAEGYSVSREKKESFPLTVTSAQKNPTAFYLCASRRGQGDSYGYTFGSGTRLTVV.

This chain connects TRBV28 to TRBJ1-3, with 7 bases that match TRBD1. The CDR3 consists of 15 residues. J lost 1 base, V lost 8 bases, and 8 bases had no gene match. CDR1 and CDR2 (germline): MDHEN, SYDVKM. This chain's CDR3 is CASAISTGSGNTIYF. For the CDR3, the DNA is TGTGCCAGCGCCATCTCGACAGGGTCTGGAAACACCATATATTTT.

The chain combines TRBV19 with TRBJ1-5, with 9 bases that match TRBD1. Germline assignment: CDR1 LNHDA and CDR2 SQIVND (reference sequence). CDR3 size: 15 residues. J lost 3 bases, V lost 7 bases, and 7 bases had no gene match. DNA for the CDR3: TGTGCCAGTACCGACAGGGGGTTAGTCAATCAGCCCCAGCATTTT. Protein product: CASTDRGLVNQPQHF.

The gene calls are TRBV18 and TRBJ2-1; 9 nucleotides agree with TRBD2. V shed 0 bases, J shed 7 bases, and the junction held 7 bases outside the gene matches. The CDR3 loop spans 16 amino acids. The germline V gene has CDR1 KGHSH and CDR2 LQKENI. The CDR3 loop reads CASSPPAGGPSNEQFF. For the CDR3, the DNA is TGTGCCAGCTCACCACCGGCGGGGGGGCCTAGTAATGAGCAGTTCTTC. The complete variable domain, with remaining parts taken from reference TRBV18 and TRBJ2-1, reads NAGVMQNPRHLVRRRGQEARLRCSPMKGHSHVYWYRQLPEEGLKFMVYLQKENIIDESGMPKERFSAEFPKEGPSILRIQQVVRGDSAAYFCASSPPAGGPSNEQFFGPGTRLTVL.

The gene calls are TRBV5-1 and TRBJ2-1, with D maybe TRBD1 (6 bases). Looked up from germline, CDR1 is SGHRS and CDR2 is YFSETQ. The CDR3 covers 15 residues. The V end lost 7 bases, the J end lost 5 bases, and 19 bases lay between the germline ends. This CDR3 reads CASQAGASRNNEQFF. The CDR3 bases are TGCGCCAGCCAAGCAGGGGCGAGTAGGAACAATGAGCAGTTCTTC.

This rearrangement joins TRBV11-3 to TRBJ1-2; D is unresolved. CDR3 size: 14 residues. The germline V gene encodes CDR1 SGHNT and CDR2 YENEEA. The V end lost 4 bases, the J end lost 7 bases, and 16 bases lay between the germline ends. CDR3 in DNA: TGTGCCAGCAGCTCCCTGACCAGGACCGCTGGCTACACCTTC. Its translation is CASSSLTRTAGYTF.

Worth noting for this clone: A read error may produce the germline difference seen at one junction end. This chain uses TRBV6-8 with TRBJ1-1; D is ambiguous. Per germline, CDR1 MNHGY and CDR2 SAAAGT. The CDR3 covers 16 residues. CDR3 loop: CAISVKKSLRDTEAFF. In nucleotides, the CDR3 is TGTGCCATCAGTGTGAAGAAATCCTTGCGCGACACTGAAGCTTTCTTT.

In its sample, this clone ranks as medium-sized (0.01 to 0.1%). The rearrangement links TRBV11-3 to TRBJ1-1, with 9 bases that match TRBD1. Germline trimming cut 3 bases from V and 5 bases from J; bases unmatched to any gene: 7. The germline V gene encodes CDR1 SGHNT and CDR2 YENEEA. The CDR3 extends over 15 amino acids. CDR3 in DNA: TGTGCCAGCAGCTTCACAGGGGGCGGCGAAACTGAAGCTTTCTTT. Translating it yields CASSFTGGGETEAFF. The whole variable domain, filled in from reference TRBV11-3 and TRBJ1-1, reads EAGVVQSPRYKIIEKKQPVAFWCNPISGHNTLYWYLQNLGQGPELLIRYENEEAVDDSQLPKDRFSAERLKGVDSTLKIQPAELGDSAVYLCASSFTGGGETEAFFGQGTRLTVV.

J is TRBJ1-4 and V is TRBV19, with D hard to call. Germline CDR1 and CDR2: LNHDA and SQIVND (reference sequence). CDR3 length: 13 residues. V was pared by 0 bases and J by 8 bases, with 7 bases between. The CDR3 loop is CASSIETEEKLFF. The CDR3 bases are TGTGCCAGTAGTATAGAGACTGAGGAAAAACTGTTTTTT.

The rearrangement uses TRBV9 and TRBJ1-1; possible D gene TRBD1, 6 bases. Deletions cut 0 bases from V and 4 bases from J, with 10 bases between. The germline gives CDR1 SGDLS, CDR2 YYNGEE. The CDR3 sequence is 14 residues long. CDR3 region: CASSVGGRGTEAFF. The CDR3 DNA sequence: TGTGCCAGCAGCGTAGGGGGCAGGGGCACTGAAGCTTTCTTT.

This clone is labeled as medium-sized. The rearrangement uses TRBV6-8 and TRBJ1-5, with D unclear. The V gene lost 5 bases and the J gene lost 9 bases, with 11 bases spanning the gap. The CDR3 has 12 amino acids. Germline CDR1 and CDR2: MNHGY and SAAAGT. The CDR3 region has the DNA TGTGCCAGCAGTCGTACACTCTCGCCCCAGCATTTT. Protein product: CASSRTLSPQHF.

CDR3 sequence: CASSYQGFAGELFF. The CDR3 coding sequence is TGTGCCAGCAGTTACCAGGGTTTTGCCGGGGAGCTGTTTTTT. V is TRBV6-8 and J is TRBJ2-2, with a weak D call TRBD1 (5 bases). Germline CDR1 MNHGY, CDR2 SAAAGT. The CDR3 has 14 amino acids. The germline V and J ends were trimmed by 2 bases and 6 bases, with 10 bases remaining between them.

The chain carries TRBV29-1 and TRBJ1-1, with D possibly TRBD1 on 5 matching bases. CDR1 and CDR2 (germline): SQVTM, ANQGSEA. The CDR3 is 13 residues long. V lost 5 bases and J 1 base, leaving 11 bases between the germline ends. CDR3 DNA: TGCAGCGTTCGGGGGACTGAGAACACTGAAGCTTTCTTT. Translated: CSVRGTENTEAFF. The variable domain in full, with the rest retrieved from reference TRBV29-1 and TRBJ1-1, is SAVISQKPSRDICQRGTSLTIQCQVDSQVTMMFWYRQQPGQSLTLIATANQGSEATYESGFVIDKFPISRPNLTFSTLTVSNMSPEDSSIYLCSVRGTENTEAFFGQGTRLTVV.

By frequency in the sample, this clone is medium-sized. The chain links TRBV6-8 to TRBJ2-5; D may correspond to TRBD1 or TRBD2 (5 bases each). The ends were cut back, 5 bases at V and 0 bases at J, with 16 bases in the middle. This CDR3 region has 16 residues. Germline assignment: CDR1 MNHGY and CDR2 SAAAGT. The CDR3 DNA reads TGTGCCAGCAGTCTCGGGACGAGGGATCACCAAGAGACCCAGTACTTC. Translation gives CASSLGTRDHQETQYF.

The table lists this clone with a few counts. This chain joins TRBV28 and TRBJ1-5; D remains unclear. Trimming shortened V by 0 bases and J by 4 bases, and 1 base separated the two germline ends. In germline, CDR1 is MDHEN, CDR2 SYDVKM. The CDR3 totals 12 residues. The CDR3 protein is CASSLWNQPQHF. The CDR3 bases are TGTGCCAGCAGTTTATGGAATCAGCCCCAGCATTTT. Together with reference TRBV28 and TRBJ1-5, the CDR3 gives the full variable domain: DVKVTQSSRYLVKRTGEKVFLECVQDMDHENMFWYRQDPGLGLRLIYFSYDVKMKEKGDIPEGYSVSREKKERFSLILESASTNQTSMYLCASSLWNQPQHFGDGTRLSIL.

The chain employs TRBV19 and TRBJ1-2; 8 bases map to TRBD1. Germline V gene lookup returns CDR1 LNHDA and CDR2 SQIVND (reference sequence). This CDR3 has 16 amino acids. The trim removed 7 bases at V and 0 bases at J, leaving 10 bases unmatched. CDR3 in amino acids: CASTTPGTGSNYGYTF. In nucleotides, the CDR3 is TGTGCCAGTACCACCCCCGGGACAGGATCTAACTATGGCTACACCTTC.

The gene calls are TRBV28 and TRBJ2-7, with 8 bases fitting TRBD2. CDR3 length equals 14 residues. J gave up 5 bases and V 7 bases, and 10 bases lay outside the gene matches. CDR1 is MDHEN and CDR2 is SYDVKM in the germline V gene. The CDR3 DNA is TGTGCCAGCACAATGGGACTAGGTGAGGACGAGCAGTACTTC. Amino acids: CASTMGLGEDEQYF. The full variable domain, in which reference TRBV28 and TRBJ2-7 provide the parts outside the CDR3, is DVKVTQSSRYLVKRTGEKVFLECVQDMDHENMFWYRQDPGLGLRLIYFSYDVKMKEKGDIPEGYSVSREKKERFSLILESASTNQTSMYLCASTMGLGEDEQYFGPGTRLTVT.

The rearrangement uses TRBV5-1 and TRBJ2-3; 12 nucleotides line up with TRBD2. Germline CDR1 reads SGHRS; CDR2 reads YFSETQ. V was pared by 4 bases and J by 0 bases, with 9 bases of the junction left unmatched. The CDR3 is 18 residues long. The CDR3 reads CASSIGTSGLFSTDTQYF. In DNA form, the CDR3 reads TGCGCCAGCAGCATAGGGACTAGCGGGCTATTTAGCACAGATACGCAGTATTTT.

V and J are TRBV9 and TRBJ2-1; D is possibly TRBD1 (5 bases). This CDR3 spans 16 amino acids. Germline lookup yields CDR1 SGDLS and CDR2 YYNGEE. V dropped 0 bases and J dropped 3 bases, with 13 bases sitting between them. CDR3 sequence reads: CASSVEGRGSYNEQFF. The CDR3, as DNA: TGTGCCAGCAGCGTAGAGGGGCGAGGCAGCTACAATGAGCAGTTCTTC.

This clone rates as medium-sized (0.01 to 0.1%). The rearrangement uses TRBV9 and TRBJ1-1; D is undetermined. From germline, CDR1 is SGDLS and CDR2 YYNGEE. CDR3 length equals 14 residues. V was pared by 4 bases and J by 2 bases, with 12 bases between. This CDR3 reads CASSPDAVNTEAFF. The DNA of the CDR3 is TGTGCCAGCAGCCCGGACGCGGTAAACACTGAAGCTTTCTTT.

Sample share makes this clone medium-sized. The V gene is TRBV11-3, the J gene TRBJ1-6; 7 bases align to TRBD1. V trimming: 5 bases; J trimming: 7 bases; junction bases outside the gene matches: 5. Germline V CDR1 and CDR2: SGHNT, YENEEA. The CDR3 consists of 14 residues. The CDR3 DNA reads as TGTGCCAGCAGCAAACGGGACAGAAATTCACCCCTCCACTTT. This gives the protein CASSKRDRNSPLHF.